Each of the 27 T cell receptor beta chains below was sequenced from the same sample in a study of blood T cell repertoires in COVID-19. Assay: immunoSEQ multiplex PCR; the TCRdb copy retains only in-frame clones and omits some. The sample yields a few hundred thousand clones, less than 90% seen once. Sequences were obtained from PBMCs or T cells enriched from blood (not recorded which). Source of these receptors: a woman aged 45-65 years who had recovered from COVID-19.

This clone appeared a single time. The chain employs TRBV5-1 and TRBJ2-3, with 11 bases aligning to TRBD2. The CDR3 has 15 residues. CDR1 and CDR2 from the germline V gene are SGHRS and YFSETQ. Losses at the gene ends were 4 bases for V and 6 bases for J; bases not matched to a gene: 7. The DNA of the CDR3 is TGCGCCAGCAGCCCCGGGACTAGCGGAGCGGATACGCAGTATTTT. This gives the protein CASSPGTSGADTQYF.

This sequence joins TRBV29-1 and TRBJ2-7, with 8 nucleotides matching TRBD2. Germline values: CDR1 SQVTM, CDR2 ANQGSEA. With V trimmed by 3 bases and J by 3 bases, 4 bases remained unmatched. The CDR3 runs 13 residues. In DNA, the CDR3 is TGCAGCGTTGAGAGTGCGGGGGGCTACGAGCAGTACTTC. It codes for CSVESAGGYEQYF.

The V gene is TRBV9, the J gene TRBJ1-4; D is perhaps TRBD1 (6 bases). CDR3 length: 12 amino acids. With 3 bases removed from V and 10 bases from J, the gap between germline ends came to 10 bases. From germline, CDR1 is SGDLS and CDR2 YYNGEE. The CDR3 loop is CASSDIQGKLFF. The CDR3 DNA follows: TGTGCCAGCAGCGACATACAGGGAAAACTGTTTTTT.

The V call is TRBV29-1, the J call TRBJ2-7; D might be TRBD1 (6 bases). This CDR3 has 15 amino acids. V gave up 0 bases and J gave up 4 bases, with 16 bases separating them. Per germline, CDR1 SQVTM and CDR2 ANQGSEA. In nucleotides, the CDR3 is TGCAGCGTTGAAGATGGACAGCCAGGGAGATACGAGCAGTACTTC. This sequence encodes CSVEDGQPGRYEQYF.

In its sample, this clone was seen a few times. This chain links TRBV5-5 with TRBJ2-4, with D tentatively TRBD2 (5 bases). This CDR3 region has 16 residues. V lost 3 bases to trimming and J lost 4 bases, with 17 bases between them. Germline CDR1 and CDR2: SGHKS and YYEKEE (reference sequence). DNA of the CDR3: TGTGCCAGCAGCTCCTACGCACTAGTAACGAAAAACATTCAGTACTTC. Residues: CASSSYALVTKNIQYF.

This clone has just a few counts. This chain uses TRBV4-2 with TRBJ1-5, with a possible D match to TRBD1 (5 bases). V lost 1 base to trimming and J lost 7 bases, with 11 bases between them. Germline CDR1 LGHNA, CDR2 YNFKEQ. The CDR3 runs 14 residues. CDR3 DNA: TGTGCCAGCAGCCAAGGGCAGGGAATGCAGCCCCAGCATTTT. Its translation: CASSQGQGMQPQHF.

A single count supports this clone. The chain recombines TRBV7-2 with TRBJ1-6, with TRBD1 matching 10 bases. With V trimmed by 1 base and J by 3 bases, 0 bases remained unmatched. CDR3 length equals 16 residues. Germline CDR1 SGHTA, CDR2 FQGNSA. The CDR3 spells CASSLGTGGYNSPLHF. CDR3 DNA: TGTGCCAGCAGCTTAGGGACAGGGGGCTATAATTCACCCCTCCACTTT. The entire variable domain, with the rest obtained from reference TRBV7-2 and TRBJ1-6, is as follows: GAGVSQSPSNKVTEKGKDVELRCDPISGHTALYWYRQSLGQGLEFLIYFQGNSAPDKSGLPSDRFSAERTGGSVSTLTIQRTQQEDSAVYLCASSLGTGGYNSPLHFGNGTRLTVT.

Only a few counts were recorded for this clone. The rearrangement joins TRBV29-1 to TRBJ1-3; tentatively, D is TRBD1 (6 bases). The CDR3 length is 13 residues. Trimming shortened V by 7 bases and J by 4 bases, and 14 bases separated the two germline ends. Germline V CDR1 and CDR2: SQVTM, ANQGSEA. CDR3 sequence reads: CSARRDIGNTIYF. The CDR3 DNA sequence: TGCAGCGCACGCAGGGACATCGGAAACACCATATATTTT.

Worth noting for this clone: Other DNA sequences in the sample encode the same CDR3. The chain links TRBV5-1 to TRBJ1-5; tentative D call: TRBD1 (5 bases). Between the trimmed V and J ends, which lost 0 bases and 0 bases, there was a span of 7 bases. From germline, CDR1 is SGHRS and CDR2 YFSETQ. CDR3 length equals 15 residues. The CDR3: CASSLGQSSNQPQHF. In DNA form, the CDR3 reads TGCGCCAGCAGCTTGGGACAGTCTAGCAATCAGCCCCAGCATTTT.

The gene calls are TRBV7-8 and TRBJ1-1, with 7 positions matching TRBD1. The CDR3 has 14 amino acids. V trimming: 5 bases; J trimming: 4 bases; junction bases outside the gene matches: 7. CDR1 is SGHVS and CDR2 is FQNEAQ in the germline V gene. CDR3 amino acids: CASSTVAGGTEAFF. For the CDR3, the DNA is TGTGCCAGCAGCACCGTAGCAGGGGGCACTGAAGCTTTCTTT. The complete variable domain, with remaining parts taken from reference TRBV7-8 and TRBJ1-1, reads GAGVSQSPRYKVAKRGQDVALRCDPISGHVSLFWYQQALGQGPEFLTYFQNEAQLDKSGLPSDRFFAERPEGSVSTLKIQRTQQEDSAVYLCASSTVAGGTEAFFGQGTRLTVV.

J is TRBJ1-5 and V is TRBV19; D is perhaps TRBD1 (5 bases). V was pared by 5 bases and J by 3 bases, with 14 bases between. This CDR3 is 15 amino acids long. In germline, CDR1 is LNHDA, CDR2 SQIVND (reference sequence). This CDR3 reads CASSVNTGSNQPQHF. The DNA for the CDR3 is TGTGCCAGTAGTGTGAATACAGGATCCAATCAGCCCCAGCATTTT.

This clone was counted once. The V and J genes are TRBV5-1 and TRBJ2-5; weak D call: TRBD2 (6 bases). V gave up 3 bases and J gave up 5 bases, with 11 bases separating them. Germline-derived CDR1 and CDR2 are SGHRS and YFSETQ. The CDR3 is made up of 13 amino acids. This CDR3 is CASSSEGRETQYF. The CDR3 region has the DNA TGCGCCAGCAGCTCGGAGGGCCGCGAGACCCAGTACTTC.

The V and J genes are TRBV30 and TRBJ1-2; D unclear. The CDR3 extends over 12 amino acids. Trimming took 3 bases from V and 5 from J, leaving 10 bases between them. Germline CDR1 is GTSNPN and CDR2 is SVGIG (reference sequence). The CDR3 loop is CAWRGPDYGYTF. CDR3 DNA sequence: TGTGCCTGGAGGGGCCCCGATTATGGCTACACCTTC.

The chain is built from TRBV9 and TRBJ2-5; perhaps TRBD1 as D (6 bases). This CDR3 comprises 15 residues. V gave up 1 base and J gave up 5 bases, with 15 bases separating them. In germline, CDR1 is SGDLS, CDR2 YYNGEE. The CDR3 protein is CASSVWAIQGETQYF. DNA for the CDR3: TGTGCCAGCAGCGTATGGGCTATTCAGGGGGAGACCCAGTACTTC.

This sequence joins TRBV5-6 and TRBJ1-2; weak D call: TRBD1 (5 bases). Germline CDR1 and CDR2: SGHDT and YYEEEE. The CDR3 has 14 residues. V lost 4 bases and J lost 6, with 16 bases in between. This chain's CDR3 is CASSTARGLDGYTF. The CDR3, as DNA: TGTGCCAGCAGCACCGCCCGGGGGTTAGATGGCTACACCTTC. The full variable domain, its missing parts supplied by reference TRBV5-6 and TRBJ1-2, is DAGVTQSPTHLIKTRGQQVTLRCSPKSGHDTVSWYQQALGQGPQFIFQYYEEEERQRGNFPDRFSGHQFPNYSSELNVNALLLGDSALYLCASSTARGLDGYTFGSGTRLTVV.

The count of this clone is one. The CDR3 sequence is CASSYSSGGTQYF. The CDR3, as DNA: TGTGCCAGCAGTTACTCTAGCGGGGGGACCCAGTACTTC. The chain uses TRBV6-5 and TRBJ2-5, with 9 nucleotides matching TRBD2. The CDR3 loop spans 13 amino acids. Germline CDR1 and CDR2: MNHEY and SVGAGI. With V trimmed by 0 bases and J by 7 bases, 0 bases remained unmatched.

The chain combines TRBV7-9 with TRBJ2-2; D remains ambiguous. Per the germline V gene, CDR1 is SEHNR and CDR2 is FQNEAQ (reference sequence). The CDR3 spans 14 residues. V was cut by 3 bases and J by 1 base, with 6 bases left in between. The CDR3 DNA follows: TGTGCCAGCAGCTTCCCCGGGAACACCGGGGAGCTGTTTTTT. Amino acids: CASSFPGNTGELFF.

V gene TRBV2 combines with J gene TRBJ1-1, with a tentative D call TRBD1 (6 bases). Germline V lookup: CDR1 SNHLY, CDR2 FYNNEI. The CDR3 has 15 residues. V lost 5 bases, J lost 0 bases, and 13 bases lay in between. This CDR3 reads CASSPKRTVNTEAFF. The CDR3 DNA is TGTGCCAGCAGTCCCAAAAGGACAGTGAACACTGAAGCTTTCTTT. The entire variable domain, with the rest obtained from reference TRBV2 and TRBJ1-1, is as follows: EPEVTQTPSHQVTQMGQEVILRCVPISNHLYFYWYRQILGQKVEFLVSFYNNEISEKSEIFDDQFSVERPDGSNFTLKIRSTKLEDSAMYFCASSPKRTVNTEAFFGQGTRLTVV.

The V call is TRBV19, the J call TRBJ2-7; weak D call: TRBD1 (5 bases). CDR1 and CDR2 (germline): LNHDA, SQIVND (reference sequence). CDR3 size: 13 residues. The germline V and J ends were trimmed by 5 bases and 0 bases, with 8 bases remaining between them. CDR3 region: CASSAGHSYEQYF. The CDR3 bases are TGTGCCAGTAGTGCAGGACACTCCTACGAGCAGTACTTC.

The chain couples TRBV3-1 (or the pseudogene TRBV3-2) to TRBJ1-3; 9 bases line up with TRBD1. The CDR3 sequence is 16 residues long. V shed 0 bases and J 2 bases; nucleotides not matched to a gene: 2. CDR1 and CDR2 from the germline V gene are LGHDT and YNNKEL (reference sequence). This chain's CDR3 is CASSQEGDRAGNTIYF. The CDR3 DNA sequence: TGTGCCAGCAGCCAAGAAGGGGACAGGGCTGGAAACACCATATATTTT.

The chain is built from TRBV6-5 and TRBJ1-5; TRBD1 might be the D (6 bases). With 7 bases removed from V and 3 bases from J, the gap between germline ends came to 13 bases. The CDR3 covers 14 residues. The germline gives CDR1 MNHEY, CDR2 SVGAGI. The CDR3 coding sequence is TGTGCCAGCAAACGGGACACGACCAATCAGCCCCAGCATTTT. Amino acid sequence: CASKRDTTNQPQHF.

V is TRBV11-1 and J is TRBJ1-1; D is unresolved. V lost 6 bases and J 4 bases, leaving 15 bases between the germline ends. The CDR3 runs to 14 residues. Germline V gives CDR1 SGHAT, CDR2 FQDESV (reference sequence). The CDR3 DNA reads as TGTGCCAGCAGTAATAGAGGAGGGAGCACTGAAGCTTTCTTT. Translating gives CASSNRGGSTEAFF.

The gene calls are TRBV19 and TRBJ1-5; 8 nucleotides line up with TRBD1. Germline V CDR1 and CDR2: LNHDA, SQIVND (reference sequence). CDR3 length equals 16 residues. Trimming took 5 bases from V and 7 from J; bases not matched to a gene: 13. The DNA for the CDR3 is TGTGCCAGTAGTTCAGCCTCACAGGGGGAAGGACAGCCCCAGCATTTT. This translates into CASSSASQGEGQPQHF. Filled out from reference TRBV19 and TRBJ1-5, the complete variable domain reads DGGITQSPKYLFRKEGQNVTLSCEQNLNHDAMYWYRQDPGQGLRLIYYSQIVNDFQKGDIAEGYSVSREKKESFPLTVTSAQKNPTAFYLCASSSASQGEGQPQHFGDGTRLSIL.

In this sample, this clone turned up a few times. This sequence joins TRBV5-1 and TRBJ1-1; D might be TRBD1 (5 bases). The V end was cut by 2 bases, the J end by 1 base, with 9 bases between. There are 14 residues in the CDR3. Germline V lookup: CDR1 SGHRS, CDR2 YFSETQ. The CDR3 is CASSLNTGNTEAFF. DNA of the CDR3: TGCGCCAGCAGCTTAAATACAGGGAACACTGAAGCTTTCTTT.

The V and J genes are TRBV6-5 and TRBJ2-1, with 9 bases fitting TRBD2. Germline V gives CDR1 MNHEY, CDR2 SVGAGI. The CDR3 has 15 residues. Losses at the gene ends were 6 bases for V and 6 bases for J; bases not matched to a gene: 9. CDR3 sequence (DNA): TGTGCCAGCAGGGGGCTGCGGGAGGGCCTCAATGAGCAGTTCTTC. Translating gives CASRGLREGLNEQFF.

The V and J genes are TRBV2 and TRBJ2-1; 11 bases match TRBD1. Per germline, CDR1 SNHLY and CDR2 FYNNEI. The CDR3 extends over 15 amino acids. The junction had 8 bases not matched to a gene; V was cut back by 5 bases and J by 8 bases. This chain's CDR3 is CASSPIRTGGYEQFF. CDR3 sequence (DNA): TGTGCCAGCAGTCCAATCAGGACAGGGGGCTATGAGCAGTTCTTC.

This clone was counted only a few times. This rearrangement joins TRBV7-9 to TRBJ2-7, with D perhaps matching TRBD1 (6 bases). V was cut by 5 bases and J by 6 bases, with 14 bases left in between. Per the germline V gene, CDR1 is SEHNR and CDR2 is FQNEAQ (reference sequence). This CDR3 spans 13 amino acids. The CDR3 nucleotides are TGTGCCAGCAGCCCTGAACAGGGACGCGAGCAGTACTTC. This sequence encodes CASSPEQGREQYF.